This T cell receptor (beta chain) was observed in a study of vaccination and CD4 T cells after COVID-19. For the study at large: The convalescents included six males and four females, and among them two were Hispanic while seven were Caucasian. Ranging from 14 to 241, the interval between dose two and post-vaccine sampling had a median of roughly 73 days.

In regard to this clonotype: Antigen unknown.

The time point was: late sampling 161 to 241 days after vaccination in a few convalescent patients. This sample's treatment: approximately 10-day PBMC culture with coronavirus spike peptide pools or control peptides (ViraFEST assay). Antigen-specific T cells were expanded with peptide pools by ViraFEST, and TCRs were then sequenced. Every positive PCR date fell between March and December 2020, earlier than the US Alpha, Beta and Delta variants. Sequencing of DNA taken from cultured CD4+ T cells relied on the Oncomine TCR Beta short-read assay. TCRdb fed the PCR reads into MiXCR, producing one record per CDR3 protein. The data show 20,000 to 25,000 distinct CDR3 sequences, 35% seen once. CDR1 and CDR2 from the germline V gene are SGHAT and FQNNGV. Trimming removed 2 bases from V and 3 bases from J, with 8 bases in between. The CDR3 contains 13 residues.

The receptor comes from a human donor who had recovered from COVID-19. Here the sequenced sample was CD4+ T cells from blood, cultured in vitro, taken about 7 months after SARS-CoV-2 vaccination. This chain joins TRBV11-2 and TRBJ2-7, with D unresolved. The CDR3 coding sequence is TGTGCCAGCAGCTTAAGGTTTAGCTACGAGCAGTACTTC. It encodes CASSLRFSYEQYF. Drawing the rest from reference TRBV11-2 and TRBJ2-7, the complete variable domain is EAGVAQSPRYKIIEKRQSVAFWCNPISGHATLYWYQQILGQGPKLLIQFQNNGVVDDSQLPKDRFSAERLKGVDSTLKIQPAKLEDSAVYLCASSLRFSYEQYFGPGTRLTVT.